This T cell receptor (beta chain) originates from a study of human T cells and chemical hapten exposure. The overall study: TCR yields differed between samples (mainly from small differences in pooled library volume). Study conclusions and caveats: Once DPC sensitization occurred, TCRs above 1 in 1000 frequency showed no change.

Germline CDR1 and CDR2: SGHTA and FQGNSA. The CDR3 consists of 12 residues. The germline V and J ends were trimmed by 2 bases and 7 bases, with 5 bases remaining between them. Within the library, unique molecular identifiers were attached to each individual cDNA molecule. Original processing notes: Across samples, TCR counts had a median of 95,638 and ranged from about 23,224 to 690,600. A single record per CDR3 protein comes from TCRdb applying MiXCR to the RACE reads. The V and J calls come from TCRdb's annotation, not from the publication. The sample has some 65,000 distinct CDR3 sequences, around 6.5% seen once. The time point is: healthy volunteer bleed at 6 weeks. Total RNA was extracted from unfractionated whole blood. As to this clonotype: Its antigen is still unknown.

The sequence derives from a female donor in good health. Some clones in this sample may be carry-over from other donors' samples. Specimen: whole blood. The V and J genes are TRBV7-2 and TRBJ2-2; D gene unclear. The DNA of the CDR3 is TGTGCCAGCAGCTTAATGGGCGGGGAGCTGTTTTTT. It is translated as CASSLMGGELFF.